The sequence of this T cell receptor (beta chain) was determined in a study of T-cell reconstitution after alpha-beta-depleted transplantation in children. The CDR3 has 13 amino acids. V dropped 2 bases and J dropped 11 bases, with 15 bases sitting between them. Germline V lookup: CDR1 SGHTA, CDR2 FQGNSA. Preparation of the TCRbeta library used unique molecular identifiers. Using its own MiXCR run on the PCR reads, TCRdb lists one record per CDR3 protein. The sample lists about 690,000 distinct CDR3 sequences, roughly 17% seen once, with about 1.1% in the top ten. The sample was PBMCs from the stem cell graft donor, taken from the stem cell graft. This chain links TRBV7-2 with TRBJ1-1; D is uncertain. The clonotype comes from a human donor who donated a stem cell graft to a child with acute myeloid leukemia. In DNA form, the CDR3 reads TGTGCCAGCAGCTTAACCTTGGGGATTGGTGCTTTCTTT. Amino acid sequence: CASSLTLGIGAFF.